The 29 T cell receptor beta chains given below trace back to one sample, sequenced in a study of T cell repertoires in cytomegalovirus infection (dated 2019 in TCRdb). The instrument given in TCRdb is Illumina HiSeq 1500. TCRdb itself trimmed the public reads at Q25 with fastp, ran MiXCR and retained productive beta chains. Under each unique CDR3 protein, matching rows form one entry showing the most common genes and DNA. For this sample the table gives some 240,000 distinct CDR3 sequences, of which 17% were detected only once. The ten biggest clones cover around half of the sample. Sequencing input: CD8+ T cells from PBMCs. These receptors originate from a human donor in good health (CMV status not recorded). Some clones in this sample may be carry-over from other donors' samples.

This clonotype was recorded once. A much larger clonotype is one base distant, so this may be a read error. The chain uses TRBV4-1 and TRBJ1-4; 7 nucleotides agree with TRBD1. The germline CDR1 and CDR2 sequences are MGHRA and YSYEKL. This CDR3 has 14 amino acids. The CDR3 DNA reads TGCACCAGCAGCCAAGGGGGCACGGATGAAAAACTGTTTTTT. Translating gives CTSSQGGTDEKLFF.

The genes are TRBV27 and TRBJ2-7, with TRBD2 identical over 7 bases. Germline lookup yields CDR1 MNHEY and CDR2 SMNVEV (reference sequence). This CDR3 is 14 amino acids long. The V segment lost 6 bases and the J segment 1 base; nucleotides outside the gene matches: 6. In DNA form, the CDR3 reads TGTGCCAGCAGCTCCGTGGGGGGGTCCTACGAGCAGTACTTC. Its protein is CASSSVGGSYEQYF.

This clonotype has only a few counts. The V call is TRBV7-9, the J call TRBJ2-6; D uncertain. The germline V gene has CDR1 SEHNR and CDR2 FQNEAQ (reference sequence). The V gene lost 5 bases and the J gene lost 4 bases, with 6 bases spanning the gap. The CDR3 extends over 13 amino acids. The CDR3, as DNA: TGTGCCAGCAGCAAATTCGGGGCCAACGTCCTGACTTTC. Protein product: CASSKFGANVLTF.

The chain employs TRBV6-2 or TRBV6-3 and TRBJ2-4; weak D call: TRBD1 (5 bases). Germline-derived CDR1 and CDR2 are MNHEY and SVGEGT. Trimming removed 5 bases from V and 3 bases from J, with 20 bases in between. CDR3 length: 17 amino acids. In nucleotides, the CDR3 is TGTGCCAGCAGTCACCTCGAAACAGGCCAGATCAAAAACATTCAGTACTTC. Translation gives CASSHLETGQIKNIQYF.

Ten or more counts support this clonotype. V gene TRBV28 combines with J gene TRBJ2-2, with D maybe TRBD2 (6 bases). This CDR3 contains 14 residues. Trimming took 4 bases from V and 6 from J, leaving 12 bases between them. Germline V gene sequence: CDR1 MDHEN, CDR2 SYDVKM. The CDR3 region is CASSYRLVSGELFF. The CDR3 bases are TGTGCCAGCAGTTACCGACTAGTTTCCGGGGAGCTGTTTTTT.

This clonotype was counted many times. This chain uses TRBV7-8 with TRBJ2-7, with D possibly matching TRBD2 (5 bases). Germline lookup yields CDR1 SGHVS and CDR2 FQNEAQ. The CDR3 extends over 15 amino acids. Between the trimmed V and J ends, which lost 2 bases and 3 bases, there was a span of 14 bases. The CDR3 region is CASSLPGSPRYEQYF. DNA of the CDR3: TGTGCCAGCAGCTTACCGGGGTCCCCTCGCTACGAGCAGTACTTC.

The chain links TRBV3-1 to TRBJ2-2; 11 bases are a match to TRBD2. Germline assignment: CDR1 LGHDT and CDR2 YNNKEL (reference sequence). This CDR3 has 16 amino acids. V trimming: 1 base; J trimming: 4 bases; junction bases outside the gene matches: 2. In DNA, the CDR3 is TGTGCCAGCAGCCAAGGCCTAGCGGGGGGCACCGGGGAGCTGTTTTTT. Protein product: CASSQGLAGGTGELFF.

The table lists this clonotype with many counts. This chain links TRBV28 with TRBJ2-1; unclear D gene. The germline V and J ends were trimmed by 3 bases and 14 bases, with 29 bases remaining between them. This CDR3 contains 17 residues. From germline, CDR1 is MDHEN and CDR2 SYDVKM. CDR3 nucleotide sequence: TGTGCCAGCAGTTTCGCTTCGCGGACGGGCTTAGTAGCTGGAAAGTTCTTC. Translation gives CASSFASRTGLVAGKFF.

The sample holds many counts of this clonotype. This chain uses TRBV7-9 with TRBJ1-1; D gene ambiguous. This CDR3 spans 17 amino acids. V was cut by 1 base and J by 1 base, with 16 bases left in between. Germline CDR1 SEHNR, CDR2 FQNEAQ (reference sequence). For the CDR3, the DNA is TGTGCCAGCAGCTTAGTCCCCCCGTTGACGGGGAACACTGAAGCTTTCTTT. It encodes CASSLVPPLTGNTEAFF.

At least ten counts were recorded for this clonotype. The rearrangement links TRBV7-8 to TRBJ2-7; D unclear. Trimming shortened V by 1 base and J by 9 bases, and 7 bases separated the two germline ends. The CDR3 is made up of 11 amino acids. Germline CDR1 is SGHVS and CDR2 is FQNEAQ. CDR3 protein: CASSLGLRQYF. The CDR3 nucleotides are TGTGCCAGCAGCTTAGGGTTACGGCAGTACTTC.

Many counts were recorded for this clonotype. The chain joins TRBV7-8 to TRBJ1-5; D gene ambiguous. V dropped 5 bases and J dropped 3 bases, with 5 bases sitting between them. This CDR3 has 12 amino acids. CDR1 is SGHVS, CDR2 FQNEAQ, per germline. The CDR3 sequence: CASSQANQPQHF. Here the CDR3 DNA reads TGTGCCAGCAGCCAGGCCAATCAGCCCCAGCATTTT. Full variable domain (missing parts from reference TRBV7-8 and TRBJ1-5): GAGVSQSPRYKVAKRGQDVALRCDPISGHVSLFWYQQALGQGPEFLTYFQNEAQLDKSGLPSDRFFAERPEGSVSTLKIQRTQQEDSAVYLCASSQANQPQHFGDGTRLSIL.

This clonotype was seen a few times. This chain uses TRBV2 with TRBJ2-7; tentatively, D is TRBD1 (5 bases). The CDR3 consists of 12 residues. The germline V and J ends were trimmed by 8 bases and 2 bases, with 10 bases remaining between them. The germline V gene encodes CDR1 SNHLY and CDR2 FYNNEI. The CDR3 loop reads CASQGRAYEQYF. For the CDR3, the DNA is TGTGCCAGCCAGGGTCGGGCCTACGAGCAGTACTTC.

This chain joins TRBV2 and TRBJ2-3, with 7 bases aligning to TRBD1. V lost 7 bases and J lost 5; bases outside the gene matches: 15. Per germline, CDR1 SNHLY and CDR2 FYNNEI. The length of the CDR3 is 16 residues. Here the CDR3 reads CASINRGTPSRDTQYF. The CDR3 bases are TGTGCCAGCATTAACAGGGGAACCCCCTCACGAGATACGCAGTATTTT.

J is TRBJ1-1 and V is TRBV5-1; D is perhaps TRBD1 (5 bases). CDR1 is SGHRS, CDR2 YFSETQ, per germline. This CDR3 comprises 15 residues. V lost 9 bases, J lost 3 bases, and 21 bases lay in between. Written as DNA, the CDR3 is TGCGCCAACAGGTATCTCTCCGTGGTAGACACTGAAGCTTTCTTT. This translates into CANRYLSVVDTEAFF.

The chain carries TRBV5-1 and TRBJ2-5; TRBD1 or TRBD2 may be the D gene (5 bases each). Per the germline V gene, CDR1 is SGHRS and CDR2 is YFSETQ. Trimming cost V 2 bases and J 5 bases, with 13 bases left between them. There are 14 residues in the CDR3. The CDR3 DNA sequence: TGCGCCAGCAGCTTTGGGGACGGGACGGAGACCCAGTACTTC. Its translation is CASSFGDGTETQYF.

This clonotype was seen repeatedly, ten times or more. The J gene is TRBJ2-7, the V gene TRBV28; D is undetermined. CDR1 and CDR2 from the germline V gene are MDHEN and SYDVKM. Trimming took off 6 bases at V and 3 bases at J, with 6 bases between the two ends. The CDR3 is 11 residues long. This CDR3 is CASSNLYEQYF. DNA of the CDR3: TGTGCCAGCAGCAACCTCTACGAGCAGTACTTC. The entire variable domain, with the rest obtained from reference TRBV28 and TRBJ2-7, is as follows: DVKVTQSSRYLVKRTGEKVFLECVQDMDHENMFWYRQDPGLGLRLIYFSYDVKMKEKGDIPEGYSVSREKKERFSLILESASTNQTSMYLCASSNLYEQYFGPGTRLTVT.

V and J are TRBV7-8 and TRBJ1-5; 8 bases fit TRBD1. The junction had 11 bases not matched to a gene; V was cut back by 5 bases and J by 5 bases. The CDR3 runs to 16 residues. The germline V gene encodes CDR1 SGHVS and CDR2 FQNEAQ. CDR3 DNA sequence: TGTGCCAGCAGCCCTCTCCCGGGACAGGAGGATCAGCCCCAGCATTTT. Its translation is CASSPLPGQEDQPQHF. Filled out from reference TRBV7-8 and TRBJ1-5, the complete variable domain reads GAGVSQSPRYKVAKRGQDVALRCDPISGHVSLFWYQQALGQGPEFLTYFQNEAQLDKSGLPSDRFFAERPEGSVSTLKIQRTQQEDSAVYLCASSPLPGQEDQPQHFGDGTRLSIL.

This clonotype is judged large. Here the CDR3 reads CASSLNDPPGRSGSYNSPLHF. The CDR3 region has the DNA TGTGCCAGCAGCTTAAATGATCCTCCGGGACGATCGGGGTCCTATAATTCACCCCTCCACTTT. The chain uses TRBV11-2 and TRBJ1-6; D may be TRBD1 (5 bases). This CDR3 is 21 amino acids long. Deletions cut 2 bases from V and 1 base from J, with 24 bases between. The germline V gene encodes CDR1 SGHAT and CDR2 FQNNGV.

In this sample, this clonotype turned up many times. This chain connects TRBV28 to TRBJ2-7, with a tentative D call TRBD1 (5 bases). The CDR3 contains 16 residues. CDR1 and CDR2 from the germline V gene are MDHEN and SYDVKM. Trimming stripped 3 bases from V and 2 bases from J, with 17 bases between. The CDR3 spells CASSFSRQFSTYEQYF. CDR3 DNA: TGTGCCAGCAGTTTTTCCCGACAGTTTTCCACCTACGAGCAGTACTTC.

This clonotype was detected only once. One end of the junction does not line up with germline, which may come from a read error. The chain joins TRBV5-3 to TRBJ2-7, with 11 bases lining up with TRBD2. TRBV5-3 is labeled an ORF, and its function is uncertain. The CDR3 spans 17 residues. CDR3 in amino acids: CASSLEGLAATPYEQYF. DNA for the CDR3: TGTGCCAGCAGCTTGGAGGGACTAGCGGCGACTCCCTACGAGCAGTACTTC.

By frequency in the sample, this clonotype is medium-sized. The chain recombines TRBV7-2 with TRBJ1-2, with a weak D call TRBD1 (5 bases). The CDR3 extends over 12 amino acids. Germline-derived CDR1 and CDR2 are SGHTA and FQGNSA. Trimming removed 11 bases at V and 3 bases at J, with 13 bases between. Here the CDR3 reads CAAKRQYYGYTF. CDR3 nucleotide sequence: TGTGCCGCGAAGAGACAGTACTATGGCTACACCTTC.

This clonotype was observed at least ten times. The chain joins TRBV6-2 or TRBV6-3 to TRBJ1-1; D call uncertain. Per the germline V gene, CDR1 is MNHEY and CDR2 is SVGEGT. The CDR3 has 11 residues. The germline V and J ends were trimmed by 7 bases and 1 base, with 4 bases remaining between them. DNA of the CDR3: TGTGCCAGCAACGGGAACACTGAAGCTTTCTTT. It encodes CASNGNTEAFF.

This clonotype was picked up many times. This chain links TRBV7-2 with TRBJ2-2; TRBD1 might be the D (6 bases). The CDR3 is 14 residues long. The germline V gene encodes CDR1 SGHTA and CDR2 FQGNSA. The V and J ends lost 5 bases and 4 bases respectively, with 11 bases between them. CDR3 loop: CASSARTATGELFF. The CDR3, as DNA: TGTGCCAGCAGCGCGCGGACAGCCACCGGGGAGCTGTTTTTT. The full variable domain, completed using reference TRBV7-2 and TRBJ2-2, is GAGVSQSPSNKVTEKGKDVELRCDPISGHTALYWYRQSLGQGLEFLIYFQGNSAPDKSGLPSDRFSAERTGGSVSTLTIQRTQQEDSAVYLCASSARTATGELFFGEGSRLTVL.

In this sample, this clonotype turned up many times. The chain has TRBV7-2 and TRBJ2-7; 11 positions agree with TRBD2. V was pared by 5 bases and J by 2 bases, with 17 bases of the junction left unmatched. The CDR3 spans 19 residues. The germline gives CDR1 SGHTA, CDR2 FQGNSA. The CDR3 sequence is CASSTRGRLAGPTTYEQYF. In DNA form, the CDR3 reads TGTGCCAGCAGCACGAGGGGGCGACTAGCGGGGCCCACGACCTACGAGCAGTACTTC.

This clonotype occurred many times. V and J are TRBV7-9 and TRBJ2-7, with 8 positions matching TRBD1. This CDR3 contains 15 residues. J gave up 2 bases and V 4 bases, and 7 bases lay outside the gene matches. CDR1 and CDR2 (germline): SEHNR, FQNEAQ (reference sequence). The CDR3 region is CASSSQRTGPYEQYF. The CDR3 region has the DNA TGTGCCAGCAGCTCACAGCGGACAGGGCCCTACGAGCAGTACTTC.

The chain carries TRBV28 and TRBJ1-5, with D tentatively TRBD1 (5 bases). Deletions cut 7 bases from V and 4 bases from J, with 17 bases between. CDR3 size: 15 residues. Looked up from germline, CDR1 is MDHEN and CDR2 is SYDVKM. This CDR3 reads CASNLVRGNNQPQHF. The CDR3 nucleotides read TGTGCCAGCAACCTAGTAAGGGGCAATAATCAGCCCCAGCATTTT.

Comment on this clonotype: Given a much more abundant clone one base away, this may be a read error. The chain combines TRBV7-8 with TRBJ2-5; 12 bases align to TRBD1. The CDR3 spans 18 residues. Germline CDR1 SGHVS, CDR2 FQNEAQ. The CDR3 region is CASSFPRGQGAPRETQNF. The CDR3 nucleotides are TGTGCCAGCAGCTTCCCCCGGGGACAGGGGGCCCCACGGGAGACCCAGAACTTC.

The rearrangement links TRBV6-1 to TRBJ1-1; D not resolved. The length of the CDR3 is 16 residues. Trimming took 0 bases from V and 4 from J, leaving 15 bases between them. Per germline, CDR1 MNHNS and CDR2 SASEGT. The CDR3 spells CASSEARPPLSTEAFF. CDR3 DNA: TGTGCCAGCAGTGAAGCACGGCCCCCGTTGAGCACTGAAGCTTTCTTT.

The chain combines TRBV25-1 with TRBJ1-4; D not certain. Trimming removed 1 base at V and 4 bases at J, with 16 bases between. The CDR3 has 17 amino acids. The germline gives CDR1 MGHDK, CDR2 SYGVNS. In DNA, the CDR3 is TGTGCCAGCAGTGAATCCGGTTTAGGACCCTTTAATGAAAAACTGTTTTTT. It specifies CASSESGLGPFNEKLFF.